The clone carrying this T cell receptor (beta chain) has just a few counts. Its specificity is not known. This entry comes from a study of cytomegalovirus exposure and HLA in healthy donors. Study-wide context: An early release of data contained 70 million to 95 million unique TCRs, which came from HLA-typed donors. Study results and caveats: Rarity characterized most TCR sequences, yet some public TCRs appeared in many donors. In a later analysis, TCR beta V- and J-gene trimming showed a link to a missense DCLRE1C variant. The authors listed around 150 TCR beta chains as cytomegalovirus-associated.

Primers: 60 Vbeta forward and 13 Jbeta reverse. The protocol was immunoSEQ multiplex PCR, while the TCRdb copy is restricted to in-frame clones and leaves out a portion. The data hold more than 85,000 clones, with approximately 69% observed a single time. This clonotype was obtained from a man aged 30 to 45 in good health and CMV-seronegative. Specimen: PBMCs.

DNA of the CDR3: TGTGCCAGCAGCGTAAGTCAAGGGGACAGGATCACAGATACGCAGTATTTT. Its translation is CASSVSQGDRITDTQYF. The chain combines TRBV9 with TRBJ2-3; 8 bases match TRBD1. V shed 1 base, J shed 2 bases, and the junction held 9 bases outside the gene matches. This CDR3 has 17 amino acids. Germline V gene data show CDR1 as SGDLS and CDR2 as YYNGEE.